This T cell receptor beta chain emerged from a study of cytomegalovirus exposure and HLA in healthy donors. Overall study results and limits: Reports described diagnosis of cytomegalovirus status by the classifier as highly specific and sensitive. Likely technical artifact: a cluster of highly shared sequence variants. In vitro checks showed that three CMV-associated chains really do target CMV antigens.

The PCR contained 60 Vbeta and 13 Jbeta primers. Only in-frame clones appear in the TCRdb table, and some are missing; sequencing was by immunoSEQ multiplex PCR. The profile shows approximately 110,000 clones, around 72% of them singletons. V lost 2 bases to trimming and J lost 7 bases, with 9 bases between them. Germline CDR1 SGDLS, CDR2 YYNGEE. This CDR3 has 12 residues. With regard to this clone: The antigen is undetermined.

Material for sequencing was PBMCs. The TCR sequence derives from a woman aged 40 to 49 in good health and CMV-seropositive. The chain joins TRBV9 to TRBJ1-2; D is uncertain. The CDR3 DNA reads as TGTGCCAGCAGCGTCCAACCGGGTGGCTACACCTTC. Translation gives CASSVQPGGYTF.